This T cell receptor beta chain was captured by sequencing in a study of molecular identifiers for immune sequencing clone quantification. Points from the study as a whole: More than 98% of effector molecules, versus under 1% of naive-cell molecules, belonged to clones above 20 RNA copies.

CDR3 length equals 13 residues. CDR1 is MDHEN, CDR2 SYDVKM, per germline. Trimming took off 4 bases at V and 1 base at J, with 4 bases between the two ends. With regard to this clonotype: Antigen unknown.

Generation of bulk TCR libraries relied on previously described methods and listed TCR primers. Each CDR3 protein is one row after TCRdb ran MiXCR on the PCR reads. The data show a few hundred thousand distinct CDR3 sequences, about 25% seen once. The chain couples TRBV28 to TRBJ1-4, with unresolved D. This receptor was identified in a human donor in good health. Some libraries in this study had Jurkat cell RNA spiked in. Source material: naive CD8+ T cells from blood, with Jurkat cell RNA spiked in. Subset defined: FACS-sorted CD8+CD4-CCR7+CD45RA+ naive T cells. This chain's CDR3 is CASSSRTNEKLFF. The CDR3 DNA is TGTGCCAGCAGTTCGAGAACTAATGAAAAACTGTTTTTT. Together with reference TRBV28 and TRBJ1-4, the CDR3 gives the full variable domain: DVKVTQSSRYLVKRTGEKVFLECVQDMDHENMFWYRQDPGLGLRLIYFSYDVKMKEKGDIPEGYSVSREKKERFSLILESASTNQTSMYLCASSSRTNEKLFFGSGTQLSVL.